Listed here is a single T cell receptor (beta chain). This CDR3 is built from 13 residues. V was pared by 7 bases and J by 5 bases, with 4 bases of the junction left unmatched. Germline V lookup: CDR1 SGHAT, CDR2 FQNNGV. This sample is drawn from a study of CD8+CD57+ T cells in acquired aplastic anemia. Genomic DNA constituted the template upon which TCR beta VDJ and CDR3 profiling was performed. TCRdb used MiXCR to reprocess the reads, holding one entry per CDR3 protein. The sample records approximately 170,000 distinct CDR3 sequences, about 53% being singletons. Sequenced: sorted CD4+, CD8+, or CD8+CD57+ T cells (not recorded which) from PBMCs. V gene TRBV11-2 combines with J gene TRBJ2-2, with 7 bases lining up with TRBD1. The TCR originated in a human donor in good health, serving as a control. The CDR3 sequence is CASNSQGTGELFF. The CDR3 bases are TGTGCCAGCAATTCACAGGGGACCGGGGAGCTGTTTTTT.